At least ten counts were recorded for the clone carrying this T cell receptor beta chain. The antigen is undetermined. V lost 4 bases, J lost 0 bases, and 12 bases lay in between. The CDR3 sequence is 14 residues long. Germline V gene data show CDR1 as GTSNPN and CDR2 as SVGIG (reference sequence). The data were obtained in a study of T cells in Graves' hyperthyroidism and ophthalmopathy. General study findings and limits: Stable hyperthyroidism was told apart from ophthalmopathy by a model built on 13 V-J features.

There were TCR beta CDR3 regions amplified from RNA transcripts. First-round RT-PCR targeting the TCR CDR3 was performed with the HTBI primer set. Via MiXCR, TCRdb re-called the multiplex PCR reads, giving one row per CDR3 protein. The table lists 500,000 to 550,000 distinct CDR3 sequences, under 25% of them singletons. The patients, who ranged from 18 to 65 in age, presented with newly diagnosed hyperthyroidism lasting under 2 months. The chain employs TRBV30 and TRBJ1-1; D unresolved. The receptor comes from a man aged 18-30 years with Graves' hyperthyroidism. Sequencing was performed on blood. The CDR3 protein is CAWNQGLMNTEAFF. For the CDR3, the DNA is TGTGCCTGGAATCAAGGGCTAATGAACACTGAAGCTTTCTTT. The full variable domain, in which reference TRBV30 and TRBJ1-1 provide the parts outside the CDR3, is SQTIHQWPATLVQPVGSPLSLECTVEGTSNPNLYWYRQAAGRGLQLLFYSVGIGQISSEVPQNLSASRPQDRQFILSSKKLLLSDSGFYLCAWNQGLMNTEAFFGQGTRLTVV.